This T cell receptor beta chain derives from a study of blood T cell repertoires in COVID-19. This clone was detected only a few times. The data were produced by immunoSEQ multiplex PCR, yet TCRdb's version contains in-frame clones alone and is incomplete. Of fewer than 150,000 clones listed, roughly 85% are singletons. Germline V gene data show CDR1 as MGHDK and CDR2 as SYGVNS. V was trimmed by 5 bases and J by 5 bases, leaving 15 bases between them. The CDR3 spans 15 residues. Sequencing used peripheral blood. J is TRBJ2-2 and V is TRBV25-1; D might be TRBD1 (6 bases). The receptor comes from a human donor in a cohort sampled during active COVID-19. CDR3 in DNA: TGTGCCAGCAGTAGCCCACAGGGAGAGACCGGGGAGCTGTTTTTT. Protein product: CASSSPQGETGELFF.